Presented here are 32 T cell receptor beta chains from one specimen sequenced in a study of CD8 T cells in ankylosing spondylitis. Each CDR3 protein gets one entry after TCRdb re-called the 5' RACE reads with MiXCR. The sample records around 330,000 distinct CDR3 sequences, roughly 10% being singletons. Sequencing was done on a sample of blood, either unsorted or a sorted T cell fraction (not recorded which). The origin of the receptors is a female donor with ankylosing spondylitis or in good health (not recorded which).

This clonotype was picked up many times. This chain uses TRBV29-1 with TRBJ2-7; D unresolved. Germline lookup yields CDR1 SQVTM and CDR2 ANQGSEA. Trimming removed 6 bases from V and 0 bases from J, with 9 bases in between. The CDR3 is made up of 12 amino acids. The CDR3 DNA follows: TGCAGCGTGGTCACACTCTCCTACGAGCAGTACTTC. Amino acid sequence: CSVVTLSYEQYF.

A few counts support this clonotype. V and J are TRBV6-1 and TRBJ2-1; 11 positions agree with TRBD2. The germline gives CDR1 MNHNS, CDR2 SASEGT. The CDR3 is 17 amino acids. V trimming: 4 bases; J trimming: 8 bases; junction bases outside the gene matches: 13. CDR3: CASSGIVTSGGGDEQFF. The CDR3 region has the DNA TGTGCCAGCAGTGGGATCGTTACTAGCGGGGGTGGCGATGAGCAGTTCTTC.

In regard to this clonotype: The CDR3 does not close with the conserved phenylalanine or tryptophan, likely indicating a read error. The DNA is omitted, as the CDR3 cannot be located on it reliably, and the CDR3 follows TCRdb's listing. This chain joins TRBV29-1 and TRBJ2-5; the table's TRBD2 call for D was not verified on the DNA. A total of 13 residues make up the CDR3, ends included. From germline, CDR1 is SQVTM and CDR2 ANQGSEA. This chain's CDR3 is CSVEDLASKRLEV.

This clonotype has only a few counts. The chain is built from TRBV7-2 and TRBJ1-1; maybe TRBD1 (6 bases). Germline CDR1 and CDR2: SGHTA and FQGNSA. V shed 2 bases and J shed 1 base, with 11 bases lying between them. The CDR3 length is 15 residues. CDR3 DNA: TGTGCCAGCAGCTTAAACAGGGCTGGGAACACTGAAGCTTTCTTT. Its protein is CASSLNRAGNTEAFF.

This clonotype was observed at least ten times. The rearrangement joins TRBV30 to TRBJ2-2, with TRBD1 identical over 8 bases. This CDR3 comprises 15 residues. The germline V gene has CDR1 GTSNPN and CDR2 SVGIG (reference sequence). Losses at the gene ends were 3 bases for V and 0 bases for J; bases not matched to a gene: 3. The CDR3 sequence: CAWSEQGANTGELFF. The CDR3 DNA sequence: TGTGCCTGGAGCGAACAGGGGGCGAACACCGGGGAGCTGTTTTTT. Combining the CDR3 with reference TRBV30 and TRBJ2-2 gives the whole variable domain SQTIHQWPATLVQPVGSPLSLECTVEGTSNPNLYWYRQAAGRGLQLLFYSVGIGQISSEVPQNLSASRPQDRQFILSSKKLLLSDSGFYLCAWSEQGANTGELFFGEGSRLTVL.

This clonotype has ten or more counts. The J gene is TRBJ2-3, the V gene TRBV5-1, with D perhaps TRBD2 (6 bases). Trimming pared 0 bases from V and 2 bases from J, leaving 13 bases between. The CDR3 extends over 16 amino acids. Germline V gene sequence: CDR1 SGHRS, CDR2 YFSETQ. The CDR3 nucleotides are TGCGCCAGCAGCTTGGAGGTCGGCGGGGCCACAGATACGCAGTATTTT. Residues: CASSLEVGGATDTQYF.

V usage is TRBV7-2 and J usage is TRBJ2-5; 10 bases match TRBD2. CDR3 length equals 13 residues. The germline gives CDR1 SGHTA, CDR2 FQGNSA. V shed 8 bases, J shed 6 bases, and the junction held 6 bases outside the gene matches. The CDR3 spells CASRAGGSKTQYF. The CDR3 nucleotides read TGTGCCAGCCGAGCGGGGGGGTCGAAGACCCAGTACTTC.

The chain has TRBV3-1 and TRBJ2-3; no clear D gene. Trimming removed 4 bases at V and 0 bases at J, with 8 bases between. CDR1 and CDR2 (germline): LGHDT, YNNKEL (reference sequence). CDR3 length: 14 amino acids. This CDR3 is CASSPTQSTDTQYF. The DNA for the CDR3 is TGTGCCAGCAGCCCGACACAAAGCACAGATACGCAGTATTTT.

Only a few counts were recorded for this clonotype. The chain carries TRBV12-3 or TRBV12-4 and TRBJ2-2; 8 bases agree with TRBD2. The CDR3 is 16 amino acids. The V segment lost 5 bases and the J segment 1 base; nucleotides outside the gene matches: 6. This chain's CDR3 is CASSPPAGGNTGELFF. In nucleotides, the CDR3 is TGTGCCAGCAGTCCCCCGGCGGGAGGGAACACCGGGGAGCTGTTTTTT.

The V gene is TRBV29-1, the J gene TRBJ2-3; perhaps TRBD1 as D (6 bases). The CDR3 is made up of 14 amino acids. V was pared by 7 bases and J by 2 bases, with 16 bases between. In germline, CDR1 is SQVTM, CDR2 ANQGSEA. CDR3 sequence reads: CSGEPGAPTDTQYF. The CDR3, as DNA: TGCAGCGGGGAGCCAGGGGCCCCCACAGATACGCAGTATTTT.

This clonotype was seen repeatedly, ten times or more. Here the CDR3 DNA reads TGTGCCAGCAGTTATGGGCGTCTTGGCGAGCAGTTCTTC. It specifies CASSYGRLGEQFF. This rearrangement joins TRBV6-2 or TRBV6-3 to TRBJ2-1; D not certain. The CDR3 loop spans 13 amino acids. Trimming cost V 3 bases and J 10 bases, with 13 bases left between them. Germline CDR1 and CDR2: MNHEY and SVGEGT.

This clonotype was counted at least ten times. The rearrangement uses TRBV2 and TRBJ1-2; the D is unclear. Trimming cost V 6 bases and J 6 bases, with 8 bases left between them. The germline V gene encodes CDR1 SNHLY and CDR2 FYNNEI. The CDR3 runs to 11 residues. This chain's CDR3 is CASRRSDGYTF. The DNA of the CDR3 is TGTGCCAGCAGACGATCCGATGGCTACACCTTC.

The rearrangement uses TRBV12-3 or TRBV12-4 and TRBJ2-5, with no clear D. The germline V and J ends were trimmed by 5 bases and 4 bases, with 14 bases remaining between them. CDR3 length: 14 amino acids. In DNA, the CDR3 is TGTGCCAGCAGTCCGGCGACCAGGATAGAGACCCAGTACTTC. Its translation is CASSPATRIETQYF.

A word on this clonotype: A much larger clone lies a single base off, so this may be a read error. CDR3 in amino acids: CASSPGQRFNWDNEQFF. For the CDR3, the DNA is TGTGCCAGCAGCCCGGGACAGCGCTTTAATTGGGACAATGAGCAGTTCTTC. V gene TRBV7-8 combines with J gene TRBJ2-1; 7 nucleotides align to TRBD1. Germline CDR1 reads SGHVS; CDR2 reads FQNEAQ. The CDR3 length is 17 residues. J gave up 5 bases and V 5 bases, and 15 bases lay outside the gene matches.

This clonotype was observed a few times. V and J are TRBV4-2 and TRBJ2-5, with D perhaps TRBD1 or TRBD2 (7 bases each). V lost 0 bases, J lost 5 bases, and 22 bases lay in between. This CDR3 is 18 amino acids long. Germline V gene sequence: CDR1 LGHNA, CDR2 YNFKEQ. CDR3 in amino acids: CASSQDPGTSGTAETQYF. As DNA, the CDR3 is TGTGCCAGCAGCCAAGATCCCGGTACAAGCGGGACAGCGGAGACCCAGTACTTC.

For this clonotype: A much larger clone is a single base away; this may be a read error. The chain has TRBV15 and TRBJ1-5, with D hard to call. The CDR3 consists of 13 residues. CDR1 LNHNV and CDR2 YYDKDF come from the germline V gene (reference sequence). The CDR3 DNA reads TGTGCCACCAGCAGACTTCCAACCCAGCCCCCGCATTTT. It is translated as CATSRLPTQPPHF.

This clonotype was seen many times. V gene TRBV4-1 combines with J gene TRBJ2-1; D call uncertain. This CDR3 region has 16 residues. V lost 2 bases, J lost 7 bases, and 18 bases lay in between. CDR1 and CDR2 from the germline V gene are MGHRA and YSYEKL. The CDR3 protein is CASSQLLSALRNEQFF. The CDR3 coding sequence is TGCGCCAGCAGCCAATTGTTGTCTGCACTAAGGAATGAGCAGTTCTTC.

This clonotype was recorded many times. The gene calls are TRBV29-1 and TRBJ1-5, with 9 bases aligning to TRBD1. Germline values: CDR1 SQVTM, CDR2 ANQGSEA. J gave up 5 bases and V 6 bases, and 5 bases lay outside the gene matches. CDR3 length: 13 residues. The CDR3 spells CSVGQGQDQPQHF. Written as DNA, the CDR3 is TGCAGCGTCGGACAGGGGCAAGATCAGCCCCAGCATTTT.

A few counts support this clonotype. V and J are TRBV7-9 and TRBJ1-5; D gene uncertain. Trimming took off 2 bases at V and 5 bases at J, with 7 bases between the two ends. The CDR3 totals 13 residues. Germline values: CDR1 SEHNR, CDR2 FQNEAQ (reference sequence). CDR3 bases: TGTGCCAGCAGCTTAAACCCCGATCAGCCCCAGCATTTT. Protein sequence: CASSLNPDQPQHF.

V and J are TRBV5-1 and TRBJ1-1, with 7 bases fitting TRBD1. Germline V gene data show CDR1 as SGHRS and CDR2 as YFSETQ. The V and J ends lost 2 bases and 5 bases, in that order; junction bases with no gene match: 3. This CDR3 comprises 13 residues. CDR3 protein: CASSLIQGTEAFF. The CDR3, as DNA: TGCGCCAGCAGCTTAATACAGGGGACTGAAGCTTTCTTT.

This clonotype showed up just a few times. DNA of the CDR3: TGTGCCAGCAGCTTATCTTATGGGCAACTCACCGGGGAGCTGTTTTTT. It translates to CASSLSYGQLTGELFF. The chain links TRBV7-8 to TRBJ2-2; D not resolved. The CDR3 runs 16 residues. Germline assignment: CDR1 SGHVS and CDR2 FQNEAQ. With 2 bases removed from V and 4 bases from J, the gap between germline ends came to 14 bases.

This clonotype is a singleton in its sample. The chain uses TRBV5-1 and TRBJ2-7; 8 bases match TRBD1. Per germline, CDR1 SGHRS and CDR2 YFSETQ. The V gene end was trimmed by 7 bases and the J gene end by 3 bases; junction bases not matched to a gene: 6. The CDR3 runs to 13 residues. The chain's CDR3 is CASHPGTGYEQYF. CDR3 nucleotide sequence: TGCGCCAGCCATCCCGGGACAGGCTACGAGCAGTACTTC.

This clonotype has at least ten counts. The rearrangement joins TRBV6-1 to TRBJ1-4, with 10 bases that match TRBD1. With V trimmed by 6 bases and J by 8 bases, 9 bases remained unmatched. This CDR3 is 15 amino acids long. The V gene's germline CDR1 is MNHNS and CDR2 SASEGT. In nucleotides, the CDR3 is TGTGCCAGCAGCACGACAGGGGGCAGGGGCGAAAAACTGTTTTTT. Its translation is CASSTTGGRGEKLFF.

This clonotype was counted many times. The J gene is TRBJ2-2, the V gene TRBV6-2 or TRBV6-3; 9 bases match TRBD2. With 2 bases clipped from V and 1 base from J, the junction kept 8 bases outside the gene matches. From germline, CDR1 is MNHEY and CDR2 SVGEGT. This CDR3 spans 18 amino acids. The CDR3 is CASSYPLAGQMNTGELFF. For the CDR3, the DNA is TGTGCCAGCAGTTACCCGCTAGCGGGACAGATGAACACCGGGGAGCTGTTTTTT.

This clonotype was counted a few times. V is TRBV4-3 and J is TRBJ2-1; no clear D gene. The CDR3 consists of 15 residues. CDR1 is LGHNA and CDR2 is YSLEER in the germline V gene. The ends were cut back, 0 bases at V and 0 bases at J, with 6 bases in the middle. This chain's CDR3 is CASSQEKSSYNEQFF. The CDR3 coding sequence is TGCGCCAGCAGCCAAGAAAAGAGCTCCTACAATGAGCAGTTCTTC.

The sample holds many counts of this clonotype. The rearrangement links TRBV28 to TRBJ2-1, with 7 bases matching TRBD1. The germline gives CDR1 MDHEN, CDR2 SYDVKM. With V trimmed by 5 bases and J by 0 bases, 7 bases remained unmatched. The CDR3 length is 16 residues. The CDR3 sequence: CASSTTGERSYNEQFF. The CDR3 nucleotides are TGTGCCAGCAGTACTACAGGGGAACGCTCCTACAATGAGCAGTTCTTC.

This clonotype was seen repeatedly, ten times or more. V and J are TRBV7-9 and TRBJ1-4, with TRBD1 matching 7 bases. Germline CDR1 and CDR2: SEHNR and FQNEAQ (reference sequence). Trimming removed 5 bases from V and 8 bases from J; junction bases left unmatched: 8. The CDR3 consists of 14 residues. The CDR3, as DNA: TGTGCCAGCAGCCACCGGGACAGCAACGAAAAACTGTTTTTT. Translated: CASSHRDSNEKLFF.

This clonotype showed up many times. V and J are TRBV29-1 and TRBJ1-5, with D possibly TRBD1 on 6 matching bases. The V end lost 4 bases, the J end lost 8 bases, and 12 bases lay between the germline ends. This CDR3 is built from 12 residues. CDR1 is SQVTM, CDR2 ANQGSEA, per germline. The DNA for the CDR3 is TGCAGCGTTGTAGAGGGGGGGGAGCCCCAGCATTTT. It is translated as CSVVEGGEPQHF.

The chain recombines TRBV5-1 with TRBJ1-2; 7 nucleotides line up with TRBD1. Germline CDR1 is SGHRS and CDR2 is YFSETQ. The CDR3 runs to 13 residues. V shed 4 bases, J shed 4 bases, and the junction held 4 bases outside the gene matches. The CDR3 nucleotides are TGCGCCAGCAGCGGGACAGTTACCTATGGCTACACCTTC. This gives the protein CASSGTVTYGYTF.

The table lists this clonotype with many counts. J is TRBJ1-2 and V is TRBV27; D perhaps matches TRBD1 (6 bases). V lost 4 bases and J lost 2, with 20 bases in between. The CDR3 runs to 17 residues. The germline CDR1 and CDR2 sequences are MNHEY and SMNVEV (reference sequence). The CDR3 is CASSSRRPTGANYGYTF. CDR3 sequence (DNA): TGTGCCAGCAGTTCCCGTAGACCGACAGGAGCGAACTATGGCTACACCTTC.

This clonotype was detected a few times. The V gene is TRBV5-1, the J gene TRBJ2-3; the D is unclear. From germline, CDR1 is SGHRS and CDR2 YFSETQ. Trimming stripped 0 bases from V and 5 bases from J, with 10 bases between. The CDR3 runs 14 residues. CDR3 DNA sequence: TGCGCCAGCAGCTTGGTAGGGCCTGGAGATACGCAGTATTTT. This sequence encodes CASSLVGPGDTQYF.

This chain joins TRBV27 and TRBJ2-1, with 8 bases lining up with TRBD1. This CDR3 has 15 amino acids. V lost 5 bases to trimming and J lost 1 base; unmatched junction nucleotides: 4. Per germline, CDR1 MNHEY and CDR2 SMNVEV (reference sequence). CDR3 sequence reads: CASSAQGESYNEQFF. The CDR3 DNA reads TGTGCCAGCAGTGCACAGGGGGAATCCTACAATGAGCAGTTCTTC.